This entry lists 2 T cell receptor beta chains sequenced from one sample in a study of blood T cell repertoires in COVID-19. Profiling relied on immunoSEQ multiplex PCR, and the TCRdb table lists in-frame clones only, not all of them. The sample has about 270,000 clones; more than 85% are singletons. The sequencing input was PBMCs or T cells enriched from blood (not recorded which). The receptor set was obtained from a man aged 35-49 years who had been exposed to COVID-19.

The V gene is TRBV28, the J gene TRBJ1-1; D call uncertain. The CDR3 consists of 13 residues. In germline, CDR1 is MDHEN, CDR2 SYDVKM. V shed 5 bases and J shed 11 bases, with 18 bases lying between them. The CDR3 here is CASSLGSPSAAFF. As DNA, the CDR3 is TGTGCCAGCAGTCTCGGGTCGCCCAGTGCTGCTTTCTTT.

The chain is built from TRBV28 and TRBJ1-2; D not resolved. The CDR3 has 13 residues. V was trimmed by 4 bases and J by 6 bases, leaving 12 bases between them. Looked up from germline, CDR1 is MDHEN and CDR2 is SYDVKM. The CDR3 loop is CASSYRVVDGYTF. CDR3 in DNA: TGTGCCAGCAGTTATCGTGTAGTGGATGGCTACACCTTC.